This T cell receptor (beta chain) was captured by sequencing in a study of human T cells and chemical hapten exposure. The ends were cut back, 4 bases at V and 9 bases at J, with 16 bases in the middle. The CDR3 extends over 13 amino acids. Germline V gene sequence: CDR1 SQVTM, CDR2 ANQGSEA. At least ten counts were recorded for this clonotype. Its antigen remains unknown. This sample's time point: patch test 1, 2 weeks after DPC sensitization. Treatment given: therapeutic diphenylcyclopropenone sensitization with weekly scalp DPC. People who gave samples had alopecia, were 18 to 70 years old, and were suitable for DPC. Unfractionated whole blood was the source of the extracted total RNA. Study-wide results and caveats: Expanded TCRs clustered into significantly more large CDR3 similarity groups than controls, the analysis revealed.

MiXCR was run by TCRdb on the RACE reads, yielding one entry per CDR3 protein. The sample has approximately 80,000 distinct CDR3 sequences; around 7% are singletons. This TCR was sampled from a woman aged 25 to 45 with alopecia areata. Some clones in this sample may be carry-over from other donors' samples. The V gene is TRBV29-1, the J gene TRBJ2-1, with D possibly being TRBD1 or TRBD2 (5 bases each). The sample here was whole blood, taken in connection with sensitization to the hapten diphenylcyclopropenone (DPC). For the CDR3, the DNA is TGCAGCGTTGGCAGGGTGGAGGAAAGTGAGCAGTTCTTC. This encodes CSVGRVEESEQFF.